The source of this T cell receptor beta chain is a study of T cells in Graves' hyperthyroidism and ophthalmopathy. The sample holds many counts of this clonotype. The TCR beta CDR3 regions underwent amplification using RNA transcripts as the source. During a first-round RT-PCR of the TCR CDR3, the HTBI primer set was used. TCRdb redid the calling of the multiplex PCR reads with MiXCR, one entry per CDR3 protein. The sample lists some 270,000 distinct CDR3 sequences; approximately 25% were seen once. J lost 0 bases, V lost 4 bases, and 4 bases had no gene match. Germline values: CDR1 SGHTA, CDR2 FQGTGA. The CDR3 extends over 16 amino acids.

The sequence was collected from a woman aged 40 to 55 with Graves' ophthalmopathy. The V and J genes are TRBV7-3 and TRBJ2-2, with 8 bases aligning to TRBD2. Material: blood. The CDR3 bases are TGTGCCAGCAGCTCCAGCGGGGGAGCGAACACCGGGGAGCTGTTTTTT. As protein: CASSSSGGANTGELFF.